Listed below are T cell receptor beta chains from one sample, sequenced in a study of CDR3 diversity in severe acne. One entry per CDR3 protein results from TCRdb running MiXCR on the PCR reads. The repertoire holds 65,000 to 95,000 distinct CDR3 sequences, with 51% as singletons. The sample consisted of blood. These receptors were collected from a male donor in good health, without acne. Each CDR3 is given with its conserved first and last residue. D genes are given only for firm matches. The listing skips clone size in some rows; elsewhere it reads once, few, many or a size class.

TRBJ2-2 TRBD1 many TRBV12-3/TRBV12-4 TGTGCCAGCAGTTTGCGGGACAGGGGTGGCGGGGAGCTGTTTTTT CASSLRDRGGGELFF
TRBJ2-3 - - TRBV2 TGTGCCAGCGGGAACAGAACAGATACGCAGTATTTT CASGNRTDTQYF
TRBJ1-5 - many TRBV6-6 TGTGCCAGCAGTTTCCTCTCCGCCTTTGACAGAAATCAGCCCCAGCATTTT CASSFLSAFDRNQPQHF
TRBJ1-5 - - TRBV29-1 TGCAGCGTTGATGGCGGACCCAATCAGCCCCAGCATTTT CSVDGGPNQPQHF
TRBJ2-1 TRBD1 - TRBV7-9 TGTGCCAGCAGCTTAGGGACAGGGGATTTTCCAGATACGCAGTTCTTC CASSLGTGDFPDTQFF
TRBJ1-4 - - TRBV2 TGTGCCAGCAGTGGGGGTCTCGGGCTAAAGGGTGAAAAACTGTTTTTT CASSGGLGLKGEKLFF
TRBJ1-6 TRBD1 - TRBV7-3 TGTGCCAGCAGCAAGGGACAGGGACTTTCTTCACCCCTCCACTTT CASSKGQGLSSPLHF
TRBJ1-5 - few TRBV29-1 TGCAGCGTGAAGACAGGAAATCAGCCCCAGCATTTT CSVKTGNQPQHF
TRBJ1-5 TRBD1 many TRBV18 TGTGCCAGCTCACCATTAGGAGGGGGCGCCGGGAACAATCAGCCCCAGCATTTT CASSPLGGGAGNNQPQHF
TRBJ1-1 - - TRBV10-3 TGTGCCAGCAGCCCTGGGGACGGTGGAACTGAAGCTTTCTTT CASSPGDGGTEAFF
TRBJ1-4 - - TRBV20-1 TGCAGTGCTAGAGGCCCGGGGGGGGTCGGGGAAAAACTGTTTTTT CSARGPGGVGEKLFF
TRBJ1-1 TRBD1 - TRBV20-1 TGCAGTGCTAAAGGAGGGGGCCGAATGAACACTGAAGCTTTCTTT CSAKGGGRMNTEAFF
TRBJ1-2 - - TRBV24-1 TGTGCCACCAGTGATTTGACCCCGGGCCGTACCGGCTACACCTTC CATSDLTPGRTGYTF
TRBJ1-5 - - TRBV19 TGTGCCAGTAGAGGACAGTTCAATCAGCCCCAGCATTTT CASRGQFNQPQHF
TRBJ2-3 TRBD2 - TRBV7-6 TGTGCCAGCAGCACTAGCGGACTAGCGGGGGTGCAGTATTTT CASSTSGLAGVQYF
TRBJ2-5 TRBD1 - TRBV2 TGTGCCAGCAACTCCGGGACAGGTCGAACGGAGACCCAGTACTTC CASNSGTGRTETQYF
TRBJ1-5 - many TRBV20-1 TGCAGTGCTCCCCCATGGGGGGCAAATCAGCCCCAGCATTTT CSAPPWGANQPQHF
TRBJ1-6 - many TRBV27 TGTGCCAGCAGTTCCCGAAAGGACTATAATTCACCCCTCCACTTT CASSSRKDYNSPLHF
TRBJ1-5 - - TRBV28 TGTGCCAGCACCCTGGGGGGGCAGGCCAATCAGCCCCAGCATTTT CASTLGGQANQPQHF
TRBJ2-7 - - TRBV29-1 TGCAGCTCTGGCCACGAGCAGTACTTC CSSGHEQYF
TRBJ1-1 TRBD1 medium-sized TRBV15 TGTGCCACCAGCGAGTGGGCAGGGGGAACTGAAGCTTTCTTT CATSEWAGGTEAFF
TRBJ2-3 TRBD2 - TRBV20-1 TGCAGTGCTAGAGATGGGGCTAGCGGGAGTAGCACAGATACGCAGTATTTT CSARDGASGSSTDTQYF
TRBJ2-1 TRBD2 many TRBV2 TGTGCCGCGGCGGGACTAGTTAAGGGGGATGAGCAGTTCTTC CAAAGLVKGDEQFF
TRBJ1-1 - once TRBV7-9 TGTGCCAGCAGCTCGGTGGGGGGGCTAGAAGCTTTCTTT CASSSVGGLEAFF
TRBJ2-3 - - TRBV25-1 TGTGCCAGCAGTGAGCCGAGGGGGGCAAATACGCAGTATTTT CASSEPRGANTQYF
TRBJ2-3 - - TRBV24-1 TGTGCCACCAGTGATTTCCAGTCAGATACGCAGTATTTT CATSDFQSDTQYF
TRBJ1-2 TRBD1 - TRBV5-1 TGCGCCAGCACGATGGGACAGGGGTATGGCTACACCTTC CASTMGQGYGYTF
TRBJ2-2 - - TRBV11-2 TGTGCCAGCAGCATCAAGGGTGAGCTGTTTTTT CASSIKGELFF
TRBJ1-1 - - TRBV20-1 TGCAGTGCTAGAGATTGGGGGCGCGGAGCTTTCTTT CSARDWGRGAFF
TRBJ2-2 - many TRBV19 TGTGCCAGTAGTATAGAGGGGCGCGGGGAGCTGTTTTTT CASSIEGRGELFF
TRBJ2-5 - - TRBV20-1 - CSAFRDYAPTSSTSGAGGRTQYF
TRBJ2-5 TRBD2 - TRBV20-1 TGCAGTGCTAGAGCGTCTAGCGGGGGGGCTTTTGAGACCCAGTACTTC CSARASSGGAFETQYF
TRBJ1-2 - few TRBV29-1 TGCAGCGCTCATGGTGAGGGGTGGAACTATGGCTACACCTTC CSAHGEGWNYGYTF
TRBJ1-5 - - TRBV28 TGTGCCAGCAGTTTGGGGGCATGGGGGGCGCAGCCCCAGCATTTT CASSLGAWGAQPQHF
TRBJ2-6 - few TRBV5-1 TGCGCCAGCAGCTGGAACGAGCTATCTGGGGCCAACGTCCTGACTTTC CASSWNELSGANVLTF
TRBJ2-7 - - TRBV13 TGTGCCAGCAGCACGGGGGGACAGTTCTCCTACGAGCAGTACTTC CASSTGGQFSYEQYF
TRBJ2-1 TRBD1 medium-sized TRBV7-7 TGTGCCAGCAGCTTAGGGGACAGGGACAATGAGCAGTTCTTC CASSLGDRDNEQFF
TRBJ2-3 - - TRBV24-1 TGTGCCACCAGTGTTCTTGATACGCAGTATTTT CATSVLDTQYF
TRBJ1-1 TRBD1 many TRBV11-3 TGTGCCAGCAGCCCCCGGGACAGGGATTTTGAAGCTTTCTTT CASSPRDRDFEAFF
TRBJ1-3 - - TRBV9 TGTGCCAGCAGCGTAGCGGGAGGGCCCGGAAACACCATATATTTT CASSVAGGPGNTIYF
TRBJ1-2 TRBD1 - TRBV4-1 TGCGCCAGCAGCCCGCAGGACAGGGCCAACTATGGCTACACCTTC CASSPQDRANYGYTF
TRBJ2-3 - - TRBV20-1 TGCAGTGCTAGACTGGTGCCGGATACGCAGTATTTT CSARLVPDTQYF
TRBJ2-3 TRBD2 - TRBV20-1 TGCAGTGCCAGCGGGGGTGGGAGCACAGATACGCAGTATTTT CSASGGGSTDTQYF
TRBJ1-3 - - TRBV2 TGTGCCAGCCACCAGGACTCTGGAAACACCATATATTTT CASHQDSGNTIYF
TRBJ2-3 - many TRBV3-1 TGTGCCAGCAGCCTTCGAAGCGGAGGGAGCACAGATACGCAGTATTTT CASSLRSGGSTDTQYF
TRBJ2-7 TRBD1 - TRBV7-2 TGTGCCAGCAGCCCGAGGACAGGGAGCTCCTACGAGCAGTACTTC CASSPRTGSSYEQYF
TRBJ2-5 TRBD2 - TRBV20-1 TGCAGTGCCCAGACTAGCGGAGAGACCCAGTACTTC CSAQTSGETQYF
TRBJ2-5 - - TRBV7-7 TGTGCTAGCAGCTTACGGGGGGAGACCCAGTACTTC CASSLRGETQYF
TRBJ2-2 - - TRBV5-4 TGTGCCAGCAGCTTACAGGGGGAGCTGTTTTTT CASSLQGELFF
TRBJ2-5 - - TRBV19 TGTGCCAGTAGTGTGGGGGCACAGGGAGGAGAGACCCAGTACTTC CASSVGAQGGETQYF
TRBJ1-4 - many TRBV6-5 TGTGCCACCCGGGGAGGGGGGCACGAAAAACTGTTTTTT CATRGGGHEKLFF
TRBJ1-6 - - TRBV24-1 TGTGCCACCAGTGATCGTACTGTGAATTCACCCCTCCACTTT CATSDRTVNSPLHF
TRBJ1-2 TRBD1 few TRBV7-2 TGTGCCAGCAGCCTGGGACAGGGGGCGCGCGGCTACACCTTC CASSLGQGARGYTF
TRBJ2-5 - few TRBV10-3 TGTGCCATCAGTGATATGACGTGGGAGACCCAGTACTTC CAISDMTWETQYF
TRBJ1-2 - - TRBV6-1 TGTGCCAGCAGTGAGGAGTGGGGCCCAATGACATCTAACTATGGCTACACCTTC CASSEEWGPMTSNYGYTF